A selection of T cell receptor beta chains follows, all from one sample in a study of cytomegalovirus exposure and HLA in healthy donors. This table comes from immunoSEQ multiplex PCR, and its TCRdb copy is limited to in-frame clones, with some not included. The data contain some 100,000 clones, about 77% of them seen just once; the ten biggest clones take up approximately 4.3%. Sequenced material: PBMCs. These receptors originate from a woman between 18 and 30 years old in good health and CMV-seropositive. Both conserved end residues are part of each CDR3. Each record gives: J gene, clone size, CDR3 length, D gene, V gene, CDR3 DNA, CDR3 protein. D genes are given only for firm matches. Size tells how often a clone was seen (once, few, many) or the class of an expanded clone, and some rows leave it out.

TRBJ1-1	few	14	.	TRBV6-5	TGTGCCACCAAACTAACAGGGATGAACACTGAAGCTTTCTTT	CATKLTGMNTEAFF
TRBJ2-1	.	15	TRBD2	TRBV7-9	TGTGCCAGCAGGGAAGCGGGGCCCCACTACAATGAGCAGTTCTTC	CASREAGPHYNEQFF
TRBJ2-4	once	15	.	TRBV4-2	TGTGCCAGCAGCCCCACCTCCGGGACAAAAAACATTCAGTACTTC	CASSPTSGTKNIQYF
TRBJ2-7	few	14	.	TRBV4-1	TGCGCCAGCAGCCTAGGGGGAGACCCCTACGAGCAGTACTTC	CASSLGGDPYEQYF
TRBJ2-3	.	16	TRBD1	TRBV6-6	TGTGCCAGCAGTCATCACCCCGACAGGGGGCTTGATACGCAGTATTTT	CASSHHPDRGLDTQYF
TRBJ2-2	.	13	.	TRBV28	TGTGCCAGCAGTAGCCTGAACACCGGGGAGCTGTTTTTT	CASSSLNTGELFF
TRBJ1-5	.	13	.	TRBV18	TGTGCCAGCTCACCAGGTGGAGATCAGCCCCAGCATTTT	CASSPGGDQPQHF
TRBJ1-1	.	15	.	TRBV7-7	TGTGCCAGCAGCTTAGTTGTCGTTACGGGCACTGAAGCTTTCTTT	CASSLVVVTGTEAFF
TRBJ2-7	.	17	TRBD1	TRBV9	TGTGCCAGCAGCGCCCACGGGACAGGGGAAGTTCTTTACGAGCAGTACTTC	CASSAHGTGEVLYEQYF
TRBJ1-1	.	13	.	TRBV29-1	TGCAGCGCCAGAGGCGCGGGGAAAACTGAAGATTTCTTT	CSARGAGKTEDFF
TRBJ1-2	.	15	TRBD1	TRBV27	TGTGCCAGCAGCTCTCGGGACAGTCCTAACTATGGCTACACCTTC	CASSSRDSPNYGYTF
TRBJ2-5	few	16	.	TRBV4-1	TGCGCCAGCAGCCATGCCTCTATTATGTACCAAGAGACCCAGTACTTC	CASSHASIMYQETQYF